What follows describes a single T cell receptor (beta chain). This record belongs to a study of T cell responses to AZD1222 COVID-19 vaccine. The CDR3 is 13 residues long. V lost 8 bases to trimming and J lost 4 bases, with 12 bases between them. Germline V gene lookup returns CDR1 MNHEY and CDR2 SVGAGI. Generated by immunoSEQ multiplex PCR, the TCRdb table keeps only in-frame clones and is missing some. The table includes about 92,000 clones, 86% detected once. This receptor was obtained from an adult in good health. Here the sequenced sample was peripheral blood, taken on day 0 of AZD1222 vaccination. The genes are TRBV6-5 and TRBJ1-3; D not resolved. CDR3 DNA sequence: TGTGCCAGCTGGTGGTCAGGAGGAAACACCATATATTTT. Translating it yields CASWWSGGNTIYF.